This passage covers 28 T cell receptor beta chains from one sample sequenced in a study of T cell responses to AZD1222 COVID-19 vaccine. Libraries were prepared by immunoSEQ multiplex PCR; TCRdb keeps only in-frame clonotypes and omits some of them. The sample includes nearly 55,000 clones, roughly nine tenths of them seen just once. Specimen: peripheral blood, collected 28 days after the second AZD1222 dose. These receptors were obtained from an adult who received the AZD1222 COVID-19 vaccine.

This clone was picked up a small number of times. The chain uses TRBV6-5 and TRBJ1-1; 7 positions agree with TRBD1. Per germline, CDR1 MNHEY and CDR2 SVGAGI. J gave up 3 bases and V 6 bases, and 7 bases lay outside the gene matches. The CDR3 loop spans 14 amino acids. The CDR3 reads CASRSPGTDTEAFF. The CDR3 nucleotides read TGTGCCAGCAGGTCGCCCGGGACAGACACTGAAGCTTTCTTT.

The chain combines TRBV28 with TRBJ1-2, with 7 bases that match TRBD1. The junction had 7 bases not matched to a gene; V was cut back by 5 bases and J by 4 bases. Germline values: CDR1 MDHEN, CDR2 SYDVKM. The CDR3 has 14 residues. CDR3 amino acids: CASSRPGQTYGYTF. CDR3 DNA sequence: TGTGCCAGCAGTCGACCGGGACAGACCTATGGCTACACCTTC.

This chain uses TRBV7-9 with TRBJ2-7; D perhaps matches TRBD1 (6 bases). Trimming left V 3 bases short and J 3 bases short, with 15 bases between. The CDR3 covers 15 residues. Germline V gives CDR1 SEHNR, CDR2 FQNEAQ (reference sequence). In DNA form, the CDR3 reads TGTGCCAGCAGCTTCGAGGGACACGGGAACTACGAGCAGTACTTC. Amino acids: CASSFEGHGNYEQYF.

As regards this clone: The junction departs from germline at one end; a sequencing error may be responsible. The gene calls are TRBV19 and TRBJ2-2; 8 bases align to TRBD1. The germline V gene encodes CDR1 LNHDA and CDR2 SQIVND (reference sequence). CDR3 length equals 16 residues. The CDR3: CASTPSWTGNSGELFF. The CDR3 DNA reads TGTGCCAGTACCCCTAGCTGGACAGGGAACTCCGGGGAGCTGTTTTTT.

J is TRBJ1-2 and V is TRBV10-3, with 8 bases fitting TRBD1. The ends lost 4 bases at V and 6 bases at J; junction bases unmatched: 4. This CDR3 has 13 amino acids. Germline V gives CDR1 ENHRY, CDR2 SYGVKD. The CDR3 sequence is CAISGQGRDGYTF. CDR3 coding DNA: TGTGCCATCAGTGGACAGGGGAGGGATGGCTACACCTTC.

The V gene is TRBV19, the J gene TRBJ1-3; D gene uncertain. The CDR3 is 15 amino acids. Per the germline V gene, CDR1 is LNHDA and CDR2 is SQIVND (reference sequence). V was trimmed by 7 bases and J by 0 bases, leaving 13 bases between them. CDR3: CASTVDRFSGNTIYF. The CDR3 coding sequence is TGTGCCAGTACCGTAGACCGGTTCTCTGGAAACACCATATATTTT.

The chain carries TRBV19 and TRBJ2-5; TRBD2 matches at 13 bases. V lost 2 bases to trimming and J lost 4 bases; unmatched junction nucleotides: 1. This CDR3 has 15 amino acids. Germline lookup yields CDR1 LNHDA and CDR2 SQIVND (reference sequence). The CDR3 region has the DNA TGTGCCAGTAGTATATGGACTAGCGGGAGAGAGACCCAGTACTTC. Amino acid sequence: CASSIWTSGRETQYF.

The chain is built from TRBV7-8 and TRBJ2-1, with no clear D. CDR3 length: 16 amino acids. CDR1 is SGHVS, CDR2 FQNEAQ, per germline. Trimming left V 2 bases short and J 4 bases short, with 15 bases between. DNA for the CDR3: TGTGCCAGCAGCTTACTAAGGGAACAATCTTACAATGAGCAGTTCTTC. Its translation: CASSLLREQSYNEQFF.

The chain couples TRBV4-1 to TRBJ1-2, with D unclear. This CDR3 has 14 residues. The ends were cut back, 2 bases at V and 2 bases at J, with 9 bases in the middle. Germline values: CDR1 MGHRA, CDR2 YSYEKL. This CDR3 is CASSQSGLNYGYTF. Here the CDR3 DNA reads TGCGCCAGCAGCCAATCTGGGTTGAACTATGGCTACACCTTC.

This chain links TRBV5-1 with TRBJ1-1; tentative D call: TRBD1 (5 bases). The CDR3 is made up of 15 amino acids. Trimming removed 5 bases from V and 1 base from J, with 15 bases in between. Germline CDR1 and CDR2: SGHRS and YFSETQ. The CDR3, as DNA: TGCGCCAGCAGTTTCCATGGAGGGGAGAACACTGAAGCTTTCTTT. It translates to CASSFHGGENTEAFF.

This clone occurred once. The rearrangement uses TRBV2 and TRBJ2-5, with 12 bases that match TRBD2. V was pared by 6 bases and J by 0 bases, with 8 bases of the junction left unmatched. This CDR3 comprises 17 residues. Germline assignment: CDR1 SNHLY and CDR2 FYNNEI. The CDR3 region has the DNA TGTGCCAGCAGCGAGGGGCTAGCGGGAGGGTACCAAGAGACCCAGTACTTC. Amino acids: CASSEGLAGGYQETQYF.

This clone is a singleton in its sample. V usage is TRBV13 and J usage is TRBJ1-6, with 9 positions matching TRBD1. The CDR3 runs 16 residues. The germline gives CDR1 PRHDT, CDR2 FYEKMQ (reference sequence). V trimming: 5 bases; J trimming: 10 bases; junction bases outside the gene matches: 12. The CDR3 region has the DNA TGTGCCAGCAGCCCACACCGGGACAGGGTGCCATCACCCCTCCACTTT. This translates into CASSPHRDRVPSPLHF.

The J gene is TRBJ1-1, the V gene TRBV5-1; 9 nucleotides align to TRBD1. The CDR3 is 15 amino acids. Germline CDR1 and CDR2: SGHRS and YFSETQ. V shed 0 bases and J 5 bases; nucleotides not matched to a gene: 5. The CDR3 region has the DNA TGCGCCAGCAGCTTGGCGGACAGGGGAGGGACTGAAGCTTTCTTT. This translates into CASSLADRGGTEAFF.

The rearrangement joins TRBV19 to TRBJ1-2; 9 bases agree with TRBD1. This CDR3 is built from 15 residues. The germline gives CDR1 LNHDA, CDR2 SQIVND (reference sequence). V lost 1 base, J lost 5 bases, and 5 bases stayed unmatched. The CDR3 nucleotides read TGTGCCAGTAGTATAGGACAGGGGGGAGGTTATGGCTACACCTTC. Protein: CASSIGQGGGYGYTF. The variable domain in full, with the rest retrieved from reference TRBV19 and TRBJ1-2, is DGGITQSPKYLFRKEGQNVTLSCEQNLNHDAMYWYRQDPGQGLRLIYYSQIVNDFQKGDIAEGYSVSREKKESFPLTVTSAQKNPTAFYLCASSIGQGGGYGYTFGSGTRLTVV.

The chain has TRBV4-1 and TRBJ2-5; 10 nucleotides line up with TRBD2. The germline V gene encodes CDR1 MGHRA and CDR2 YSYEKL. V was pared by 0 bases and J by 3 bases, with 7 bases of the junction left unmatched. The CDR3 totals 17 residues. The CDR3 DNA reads TGCGCCAGCAGCCAAGACGGTTCTAGCGGGAGTAAAGAGACCCAGTACTTC. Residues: CASSQDGSSGSKETQYF.

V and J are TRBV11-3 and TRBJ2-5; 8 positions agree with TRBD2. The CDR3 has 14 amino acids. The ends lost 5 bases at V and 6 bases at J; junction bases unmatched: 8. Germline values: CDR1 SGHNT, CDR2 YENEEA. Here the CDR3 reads CASSGGSGIKTQYF. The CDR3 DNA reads TGTGCCAGCAGCGGGGGTAGCGGGATTAAGACCCAGTACTTC.

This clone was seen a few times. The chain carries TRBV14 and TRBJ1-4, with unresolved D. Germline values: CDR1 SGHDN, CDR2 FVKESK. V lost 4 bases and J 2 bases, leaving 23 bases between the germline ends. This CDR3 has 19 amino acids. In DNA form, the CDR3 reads TGTGCCAGCAGCCCTAATCTCCGGAAAGGGATTGAGACTAATGAAAAACTGTTTTTT. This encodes CASSPNLRKGIETNEKLFF.

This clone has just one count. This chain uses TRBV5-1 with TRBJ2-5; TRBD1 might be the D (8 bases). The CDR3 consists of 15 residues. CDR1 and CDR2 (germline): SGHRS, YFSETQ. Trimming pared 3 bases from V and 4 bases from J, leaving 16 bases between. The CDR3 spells CASSSYRGRGETQYF. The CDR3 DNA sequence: TGCGCCAGCAGCTCCTACAGGGGGAGGGGAGAGACCCAGTACTTC.

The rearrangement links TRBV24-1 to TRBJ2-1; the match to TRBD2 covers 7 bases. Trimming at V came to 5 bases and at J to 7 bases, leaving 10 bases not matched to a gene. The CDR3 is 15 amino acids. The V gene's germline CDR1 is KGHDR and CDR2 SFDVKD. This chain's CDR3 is CATSGTTSQRNEQFF. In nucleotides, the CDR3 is TGTGCCACCAGTGGCACGACTAGCCAACGTAATGAGCAGTTCTTC.

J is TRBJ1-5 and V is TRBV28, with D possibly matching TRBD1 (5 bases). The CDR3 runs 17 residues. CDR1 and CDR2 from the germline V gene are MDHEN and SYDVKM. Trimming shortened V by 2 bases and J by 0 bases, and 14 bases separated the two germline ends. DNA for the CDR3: TGTGCCAGCAGTTTACCGGGGGGGTCATATAGCAATCAGCCCCAGCATTTT. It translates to CASSLPGGSYSNQPQHF.

The CDR3 region has the DNA TGTGCCACCAGCAGAGATACCCTGGAGTATCAGCCCCAGCATTTT. It translates to CATSRDTLEYQPQHF. This chain links TRBV15 with TRBJ1-5, with D hard to call. V gave up 0 bases and J gave up 5 bases, with 11 bases separating them. The CDR3 extends over 15 amino acids. Germline V gives CDR1 LNHNV, CDR2 YYDKDF (reference sequence).

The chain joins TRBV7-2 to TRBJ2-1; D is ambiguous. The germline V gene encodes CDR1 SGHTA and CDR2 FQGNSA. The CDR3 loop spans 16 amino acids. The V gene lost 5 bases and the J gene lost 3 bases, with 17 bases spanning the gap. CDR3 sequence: CASSPTVGVYYNEQFF. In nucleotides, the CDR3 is TGTGCCAGCAGCCCCACAGTTGGAGTTTACTACAATGAGCAGTTCTTC.

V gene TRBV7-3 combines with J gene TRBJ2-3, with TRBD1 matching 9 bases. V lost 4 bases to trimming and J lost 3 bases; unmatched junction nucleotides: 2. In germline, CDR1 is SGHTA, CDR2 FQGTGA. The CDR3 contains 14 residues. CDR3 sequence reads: CASSSGQGTDTQYF. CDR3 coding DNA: TGTGCCAGCAGCTCAGGACAGGGGACAGATACGCAGTATTTT.

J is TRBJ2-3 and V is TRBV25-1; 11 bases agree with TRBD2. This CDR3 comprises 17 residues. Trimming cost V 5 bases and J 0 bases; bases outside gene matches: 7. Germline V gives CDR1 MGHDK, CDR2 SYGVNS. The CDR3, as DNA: TGTGCCAGCAGTTCCATGACTAGCGGGACTAGCACAGATACGCAGTATTTT. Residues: CASSSMTSGTSTDTQYF.

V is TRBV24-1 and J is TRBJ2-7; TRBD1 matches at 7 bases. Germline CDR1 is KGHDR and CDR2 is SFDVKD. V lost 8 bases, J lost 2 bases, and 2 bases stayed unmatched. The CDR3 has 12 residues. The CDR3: CATNGQAYEQYF. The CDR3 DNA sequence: TGTGCCACCAATGGACAGGCCTACGAGCAGTACTTC.

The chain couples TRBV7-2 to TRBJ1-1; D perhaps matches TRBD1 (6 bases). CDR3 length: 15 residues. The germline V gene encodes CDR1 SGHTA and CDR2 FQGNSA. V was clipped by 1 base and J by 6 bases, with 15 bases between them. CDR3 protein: CASSLVSDRPAEAFF. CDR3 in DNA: TGTGCCAGCAGCTTAGTATCCGACAGGCCCGCTGAAGCTTTCTTT.

CDR3 sequence (DNA): TGCAGCGTTGGGGGGGACGGTGTCACTGAAGCTTTCTTT. Protein sequence: CSVGGDGVTEAFF. This chain uses TRBV29-1 with TRBJ1-1; a weak D match, TRBD1 (5 bases). Deletions cut 4 bases from V and 4 bases from J, with 13 bases between. The CDR3 has 13 residues. CDR1 and CDR2 from the germline V gene are SQVTM and ANQGSEA.

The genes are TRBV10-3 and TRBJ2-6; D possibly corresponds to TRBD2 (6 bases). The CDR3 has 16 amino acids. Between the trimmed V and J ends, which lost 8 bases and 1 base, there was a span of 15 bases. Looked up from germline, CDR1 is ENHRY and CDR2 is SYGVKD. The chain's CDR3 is CAIGGIAPSGANVLTF. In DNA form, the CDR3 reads TGTGCCATCGGAGGGATCGCACCATCTGGGGCCAACGTCCTGACTTTC.